This T cell receptor beta chain was recovered during a study of cytomegalovirus exposure and HLA in healthy donors. Study-level findings and limits: Available immune exposure information was restricted to CMV serostatus only. Sequencing depth across donors, presence/absence analyses assumed, was roughly uniform.

The PCR was carried out with 60 Vbeta primers and 13 Jbeta primers. Sequenced by immunoSEQ multiplex PCR; TCRdb stores in-frame clones only, minus some. The sample yields around 130,000 clones, roughly two thirds seen once. This clone appeared a single time. Its antigen is currently unknown. Mismatch with germline at one junction end may stem from a read error. Input material: PBMCs. The origin of this receptor is a man aged 25-45 years in good health and CMV-seropositive.

The CDR3 loop is CTSNRQAHGYTF. The CDR3 coding sequence is TGTACCAGCAATCGACAGGCTCATGGCTACACCTTC. The gene calls are TRBV6-1 and TRBJ1-2, with TRBD1 as a possible D gene (6 bases). Germline CDR1 and CDR2: MNHNS and SASEGT. CDR3 length equals 12 residues.